This entry lists 24 T cell receptor beta chains sequenced from one sample in a study of shared clonotypes between healthy human individuals. Naive CD8 cells lacked CD45RO and underwent positive selection for CCR7, leaving out terminally differentiated effector memory CD45RA+ cells. Measured with immunoSEQ multiplex PCR; TCRdb has only the in-frame clones, and not every one. The sample lists fewer than 800,000 clones; 92% were seen once. The sequenced sample was naive CD8+ T cells sorted from blood. The receptors were sampled from a man younger than 40 in good health.

The chain combines TRBV19 with TRBJ2-1, with unresolved D. V lost 0 bases and J 0 bases, leaving 12 bases between the germline ends. This CDR3 is 17 amino acids long. Per germline, CDR1 LNHDA and CDR2 SQIVND (reference sequence). CDR3 in amino acids: CASSIDPGLYSYNEQFF. The CDR3 region has the DNA TGTGCCAGTAGTATAGACCCCGGGCTGTACTCCTACAATGAGCAGTTCTTC.

This clone was observed a single time. The chain employs TRBV5-6 and TRBJ2-3; 10 bases map to TRBD2. Germline CDR1 is SGHDT and CDR2 is YYEEEE. The ends lost 1 base at V and 2 bases at J; junction bases unmatched: 4. CDR3 length: 16 amino acids. CDR3 sequence: CASSLTSGAYTDTQYF. The CDR3 nucleotides are TGTGCCAGCAGCTTGACTAGCGGGGCTTACACAGATACGCAGTATTTT.

V usage is TRBV7-9 and J usage is TRBJ2-1, with TRBD2 matching 11 bases. Germline V CDR1 and CDR2: SEHNR, FQNEAQ (reference sequence). The CDR3 loop spans 15 amino acids. The V gene end was trimmed by 9 bases and the J gene end by 9 bases; junction bases not matched to a gene: 13. The CDR3 loop reads CASSPGGSGRVEQFF. CDR3 coding DNA: TGTGCCAGTTCCCCCGGGGGTAGCGGGAGGGTTGAGCAGTTCTTC.

Notes on this clone: The sample holds other DNA sequences that translate to the same CDR3. This chain connects TRBV5-1 to TRBJ2-7; D is unresolved. CDR3 length: 13 residues. V was shortened by 2 bases and J by 0 bases, with 6 bases between the two germline ends. CDR1 SGHRS and CDR2 YFSETQ come from the germline V gene. In DNA form, the CDR3 reads TGCGCCAGCAGCTTTGGCAGCTCCTACGAGCAGTACTTC. Its protein is CASSFGSSYEQYF.

The chain carries TRBV16 and TRBJ1-1; 7 bases match TRBD1. CDR1 KGHSY and CDR2 FQNENV come from the germline V gene. Trimming removed 4 bases from V and 0 bases from J; junction bases left unmatched: 11. CDR3 length: 17 amino acids. CDR3 DNA: TGTGCCAGCAGCCCCACGGCCGGGACAGCCATGAACACTGAAGCTTTCTTT. This translates into CASSPTAGTAMNTEAFF.

The chain links TRBV5-4 to TRBJ2-1; D ambiguous. The CDR3 consists of 15 residues. Trimming stripped 2 bases from V and 3 bases from J, with 12 bases between. CDR1 is SGHNT and CDR2 is YYREEE in the germline V gene (reference sequence). DNA of the CDR3: TGTGCCAGCAGCTTCCCATATCAATTCTACAATGAGCAGTTCTTC. This encodes CASSFPYQFYNEQFF.

The rearrangement joins TRBV9 to TRBJ2-1; D not certain. The V gene's germline CDR1 is SGDLS and CDR2 YYNGEE. CDR3 length equals 15 residues. Trimming took off 0 bases at V and 6 bases at J, with 13 bases between the two ends. The CDR3 sequence: CASSVAWTAINEQFF. Here the CDR3 DNA reads TGTGCCAGCAGCGTAGCTTGGACCGCTATCAATGAGCAGTTCTTC.

The chain links TRBV11-2 to TRBJ2-7; D is perhaps TRBD1 (8 bases). CDR3 length: 16 amino acids. Trimming removed 2 bases from V and 3 bases from J, with 17 bases in between. CDR1 and CDR2 (germline): SGHAT, FQNNGV. Written as DNA, the CDR3 is TGTGCCAGCAGCTTAAGCGGGACAGGAGAGTACTACGAGCAGTACTTC. It yields the protein CASSLSGTGEYYEQYF.

This rearrangement joins TRBV30 to TRBJ2-7, with D possibly being TRBD2 (7 bases). Trimming shortened V by 0 bases and J by 3 bases, and 12 bases separated the two germline ends. The length of the CDR3 is 14 residues. The germline V gene has CDR1 GTSNPN and CDR2 SVGIG (reference sequence). Here the CDR3 DNA reads TGTGCCTGGAGTGTAGGGGGGGCAGGCTACGAGCAGTACTTC. As protein: CAWSVGGAGYEQYF. Based on the CDR3 plus reference TRBV30 and TRBJ2-7, the full variable domain is SQTIHQWPATLVQPVGSPLSLECTVEGTSNPNLYWYRQAAGRGLQLLFYSVGIGQISSEVPQNLSASRPQDRQFILSSKKLLLSDSGFYLCAWSVGGAGYEQYFGPGTRLTVT.

This clone was counted once. The chain combines TRBV7-9 with TRBJ2-1; 8 nucleotides agree with TRBD2. Germline trimming cut 4 bases from V and 5 bases from J; bases unmatched to any gene: 10. This CDR3 has 16 amino acids. Germline V CDR1 and CDR2: SEHNR, FQNEAQ (reference sequence). CDR3 residues: CASSSGIAGNHNEQFF. As DNA, the CDR3 is TGTGCCAGCAGCTCCGGCATAGCGGGAAATCACAATGAGCAGTTCTTC.

This chain joins TRBV27 and TRBJ1-4, with D unclear. Germline V gene lookup returns CDR1 MNHEY and CDR2 SMNVEV (reference sequence). This CDR3 contains 14 residues. Trimming left V 6 bases short and J 0 bases short, with 8 bases between. In DNA form, the CDR3 reads TGTGCCAGCAGCCCGATAACAACTAATGAAAAACTGTTTTTT. This codes for CASSPITTNEKLFF.

The V gene is TRBV27, the J gene TRBJ2-7, with 12 bases fitting TRBD1. Germline CDR1 and CDR2: MNHEY and SMNVEV (reference sequence). CDR3 length equals 15 residues. Trimming took 3 bases from V and 7 from J; bases not matched to a gene: 7. DNA for the CDR3: TGTGCCAGCAGTTTGGCGGGACAGGGGGCCGGGGAGCAGTACTTC. It specifies CASSLAGQGAGEQYF.

This chain joins TRBV28 and TRBJ2-7; tentative D call: TRBD2 (5 bases). This CDR3 region has 15 residues. Germline CDR1 and CDR2: MDHEN and SYDVKM. Trimming removed 2 bases from V and 2 bases from J, with 13 bases in between. The CDR3 coding sequence is TGTGCCAGCAGTTTAAGGAACGGGGTTGCCTACGAGCAGTACTTC. This encodes CASSLRNGVAYEQYF.

V gene TRBV10-3 combines with J gene TRBJ2-7, with unresolved D. CDR1 is ENHRY, CDR2 SYGVKD, per germline. CDR3 length: 15 residues. The germline V and J ends were trimmed by 1 base and 6 bases, with 16 bases remaining between them. CDR3 loop: CAISELGRREAEQYF. The DNA of the CDR3 is TGTGCCATCAGTGAGTTGGGCAGGAGAGAAGCCGAGCAGTACTTC.

Of note for this clone: Other DNA sequences within the sample encode an identical CDR3. The DNA of the CDR3 is TGTGCCAGCAGTTCCGGGGGGTACAATGAGCAGTTCTTC. Protein: CASSSGGYNEQFF. This chain uses TRBV27 with TRBJ2-1; 7 nucleotides line up with TRBD2. The V gene end was trimmed by 4 bases and the J gene end by 4 bases; junction bases not matched to a gene: 1. CDR3 length: 13 amino acids. Germline lookup yields CDR1 MNHEY and CDR2 SMNVEV (reference sequence).

The DNA for the CDR3 is TGTGCCAGCAGCAGAAGGACAGGGAGCTACGAGCAGTACTTC. This codes for CASSRRTGSYEQYF. The chain employs TRBV7-9 and TRBJ2-7; 8 bases are a match to TRBD1. This CDR3 region has 14 residues. V dropped 5 bases and J dropped 3; count of bases not matched to a gene: 6. The germline V gene has CDR1 SEHNR and CDR2 FQNEAQ (reference sequence).

The V gene is TRBV7-9, the J gene TRBJ2-7, with a weak D call TRBD2 (5 bases). Germline V gene data show CDR1 as SEHNR and CDR2 as FQNEAQ (reference sequence). V was cut by 9 bases and J by 0 bases, with 21 bases left in between. CDR3 length equals 16 residues. The CDR3 here is CASSEALVPSSYEQYF. The CDR3 nucleotides read TGTGCCAGTTCGGAGGCCCTGGTCCCAAGCTCCTACGAGCAGTACTTC.

The chain uses TRBV5-4 and TRBJ2-2, with D possibly TRBD2 on 6 matching bases. Trimming stripped 1 base from V and 0 bases from J, with 22 bases between. This CDR3 contains 20 residues. Germline CDR1 is SGHNT and CDR2 is YYREEE (reference sequence). The CDR3 DNA reads as TGTGCCAGCAGCTTGTTGCCTCCGGGACTGGGAAGAGCGAACACCGGGGAGCTGTTTTTT. It specifies CASSLLPPGLGRANTGELFF.

This clone was found once. J is TRBJ2-3 and V is TRBV21-1; the table names TRBD2, a call not compared with the DNA. TRBV21-1 is termed a pseudogene. The CDR3 spans 15 residues. In DNA, the CDR3 is TGTGCCAGCAGCAAGACTAGTCGGAGCACAGATACGCAGTATTTT. Translation gives CASSKTSRSTDTQYF.

This rearrangement joins TRBV5-8 to TRBJ1-4; the D is unclear. The CDR3 is 13 amino acids. Trimming cost V 4 bases and J 7 bases, with 11 bases left between them. Germline CDR1 SGHTS, CDR2 YDEGEE. In nucleotides, the CDR3 is TGTGCCAGCAGCCTCCGGGAACCTGAAAAACTGTTTTTT. Its protein is CASSLREPEKLFF. Together with reference TRBV5-8 and TRBJ1-4, the CDR3 gives the full variable domain: EAGVTQSPTHLIKTRGQQATLRCSPISGHTSVYWYQQALGLGLQFLLWYDEGEERNRGNFPPRFSGRQFPNYSSELNVNALELEDSALYLCASSLREPEKLFFGSGTQLSVL.

This clone was seen once. The J gene is TRBJ2-2, the V gene TRBV7-9; D possibly corresponds to TRBD1 (5 bases). The CDR3 loop spans 17 amino acids. Germline V gene lookup returns CDR1 SEHNR and CDR2 FQNEAQ (reference sequence). V gave up 6 bases and J gave up 2 bases, with 19 bases separating them. The CDR3: CASRPFLGQTNTGELFF. CDR3 nucleotide sequence: TGTGCCAGCAGGCCCTTCTTAGGACAAACAAACACCGGGGAGCTGTTTTTT.

V usage is TRBV11-3 and J usage is TRBJ2-2; D may be TRBD1 (6 bases). This CDR3 contains 17 residues. The V and J ends lost 1 base and 1 base respectively, with 13 bases between them. Germline lookup yields CDR1 SGHNT and CDR2 YENEEA. Here the CDR3 DNA reads TGTGCCAGCAGCTTAGGCTCCGGGACAAAGAACACCGGGGAGCTGTTTTTT. Translating gives CASSLGSGTKNTGELFF.

This chain uses TRBV11-2 with TRBJ2-6, with no clear D. CDR3 length equals 17 residues. CDR1 and CDR2 (germline): SGHAT, FQNNGV. Deletions cut 1 base from V and 0 bases from J, with 10 bases between. The CDR3 coding sequence is TGTGCCAGCAGCTTAGGAATTGTTGGCTCTGGGGCCAACGTCCTGACTTTC. Its protein product is CASSLGIVGSGANVLTF.

This chain joins TRBV9 and TRBJ1-3; 9 nucleotides agree with TRBD1. Germline assignment: CDR1 SGDLS and CDR2 YYNGEE. The CDR3 contains 15 residues. Germline trimming cut 2 bases from V and 3 bases from J; bases unmatched to any gene: 3. The CDR3, as DNA: TGTGCCAGCAGCGTGGGGACAGGGCGTGGAAACACCATATATTTT. It codes for CASSVGTGRGNTIYF.